This T cell receptor beta chain was retrieved from a study of PD-L1 blockade in urothelial cancer. Assay: immunoSEQ multiplex PCR; the TCRdb copy retains only in-frame clones and omits some. The sample carries roughly 41,000 clones, 70% to 85% recorded once. J gave up 2 bases and V 7 bases, and 7 bases lay outside the gene matches. The germline V gene encodes CDR1 SNHLY and CDR2 FYNNEI. The CDR3 sequence is 14 residues long. The TCR sequence derives from a man aged 55 to 69 with urothelial cancer. The chain recombines TRBV2 with TRBJ2-5, with 7 bases fitting TRBD1. Sequencing used PBMCs, obtained around atezolizumab (anti-PD-L1) treatment. CDR3 in amino acids: CASIMAGGQETQYF. CDR3 coding DNA: TGTGCCAGCATCATGGCAGGGGGTCAAGAGACCCAGTACTTC.